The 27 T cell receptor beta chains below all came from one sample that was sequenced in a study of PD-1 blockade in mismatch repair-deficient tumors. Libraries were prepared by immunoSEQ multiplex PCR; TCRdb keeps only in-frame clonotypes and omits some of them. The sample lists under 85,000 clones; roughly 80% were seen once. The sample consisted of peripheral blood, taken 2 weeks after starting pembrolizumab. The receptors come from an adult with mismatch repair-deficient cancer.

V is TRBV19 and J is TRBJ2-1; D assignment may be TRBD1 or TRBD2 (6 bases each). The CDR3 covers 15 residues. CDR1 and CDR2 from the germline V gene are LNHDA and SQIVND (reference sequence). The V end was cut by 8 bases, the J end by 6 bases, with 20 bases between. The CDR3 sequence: CASWGRGTTTNEQFF. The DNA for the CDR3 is TGTGCCAGTTGGGGTCGGGGGACAACTACCAATGAGCAGTTCTTC.

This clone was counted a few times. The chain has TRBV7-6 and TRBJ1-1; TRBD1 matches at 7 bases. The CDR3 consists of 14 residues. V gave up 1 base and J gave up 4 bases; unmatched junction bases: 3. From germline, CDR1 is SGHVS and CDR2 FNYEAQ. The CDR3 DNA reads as TGTGCCAGCAGCTTAGAGGGGGCTAGCACTGAAGCTTTCTTT. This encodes CASSLEGASTEAFF. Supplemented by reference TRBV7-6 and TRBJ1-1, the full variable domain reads GAGVSQSPRYKVTKRGQDVALRCDPISGHVSLYWYRQALGQGPEFLTYFNYEAQQDKSGLPNDRFSAERPEGSISTLTIQRTEQRDSAMYRCASSLEGASTEAFFGQGTRLTVV.

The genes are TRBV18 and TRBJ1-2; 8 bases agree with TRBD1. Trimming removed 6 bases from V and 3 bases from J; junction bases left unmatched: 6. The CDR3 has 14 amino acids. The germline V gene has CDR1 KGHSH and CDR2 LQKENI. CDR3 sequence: CASSTQGAYYGYTF. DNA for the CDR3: TGTGCCAGCTCTACTCAGGGGGCTTACTATGGCTACACCTTC. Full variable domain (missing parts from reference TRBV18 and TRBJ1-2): NAGVMQNPRHLVRRRGQEARLRCSPMKGHSHVYWYRQLPEEGLKFMVYLQKENIIDESGMPKERFSAEFPKEGPSILRIQQVVRGDSAAYFCASSTQGAYYGYTFGSGTRLTVV.

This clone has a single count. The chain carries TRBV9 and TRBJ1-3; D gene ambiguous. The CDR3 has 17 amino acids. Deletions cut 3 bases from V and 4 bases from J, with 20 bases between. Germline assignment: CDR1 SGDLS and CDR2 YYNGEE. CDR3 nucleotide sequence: TGTGCCAGCAGCGCATACGCCGCAATCGAAGGGGGAAACACCATATATTTT. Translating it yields CASSAYAAIEGGNTIYF.

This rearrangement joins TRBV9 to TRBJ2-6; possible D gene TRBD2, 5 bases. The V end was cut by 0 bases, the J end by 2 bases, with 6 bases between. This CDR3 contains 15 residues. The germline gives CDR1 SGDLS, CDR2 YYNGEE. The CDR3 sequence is CASSVGETGANVLTF. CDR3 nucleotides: TGTGCCAGCAGCGTAGGGGAGACTGGGGCCAACGTCCTGACTTTC.

The CDR3 reads CASSRDRPYEQYF. The CDR3 DNA reads as TGCGCCAGCAGCCGGGACCGGCCCTACGAGCAGTACTTC. This chain joins TRBV4-1 and TRBJ2-7; tentatively, D is TRBD1 or TRBD2 (5 bases each). The CDR3 length is 13 residues. V gave up 4 bases and J gave up 2 bases, with 9 bases separating them. Germline-derived CDR1 and CDR2 are MGHRA and YSYEKL.

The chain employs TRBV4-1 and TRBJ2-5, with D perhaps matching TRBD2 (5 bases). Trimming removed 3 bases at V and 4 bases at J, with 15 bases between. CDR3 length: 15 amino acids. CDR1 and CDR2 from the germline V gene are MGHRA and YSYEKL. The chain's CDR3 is CASSHPAERIETQYF. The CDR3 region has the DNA TGCGCCAGCAGCCACCCAGCGGAGAGAATAGAGACCCAGTACTTC.

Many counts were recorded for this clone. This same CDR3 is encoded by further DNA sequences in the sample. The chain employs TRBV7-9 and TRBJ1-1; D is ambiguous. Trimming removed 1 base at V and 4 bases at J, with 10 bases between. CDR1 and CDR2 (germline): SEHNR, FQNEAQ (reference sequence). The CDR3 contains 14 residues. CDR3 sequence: CASSLEGIGTEAFF. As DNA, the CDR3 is TGTGCCAGCAGCTTAGAAGGGATCGGCACTGAAGCTTTCTTT. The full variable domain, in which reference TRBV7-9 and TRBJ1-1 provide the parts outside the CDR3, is DTGVSQNPRHKITKRGQNVTFRCDPISEHNRLYWYRQTLGQGPEFLTYFQNEAQLEKSRLLSDRFSAERPKGSFSTLEIQRTEQGDSAMYLCASSLEGIGTEAFFGQGTRLTVV.

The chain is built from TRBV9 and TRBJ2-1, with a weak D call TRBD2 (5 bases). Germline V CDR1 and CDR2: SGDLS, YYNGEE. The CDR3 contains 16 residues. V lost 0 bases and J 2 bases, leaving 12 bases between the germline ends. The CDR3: CASSVAGRITYNEQFF. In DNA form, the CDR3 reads TGTGCCAGCAGCGTAGCGGGAAGAATCACCTACAATGAGCAGTTCTTC.

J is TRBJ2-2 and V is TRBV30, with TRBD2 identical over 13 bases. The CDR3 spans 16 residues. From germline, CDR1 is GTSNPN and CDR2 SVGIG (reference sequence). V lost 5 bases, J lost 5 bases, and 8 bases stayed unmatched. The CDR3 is CAWALGLAGVTGELFF. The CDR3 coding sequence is TGTGCCTGGGCCCTCGGACTAGCGGGAGTTACCGGGGAGCTGTTTTTT.

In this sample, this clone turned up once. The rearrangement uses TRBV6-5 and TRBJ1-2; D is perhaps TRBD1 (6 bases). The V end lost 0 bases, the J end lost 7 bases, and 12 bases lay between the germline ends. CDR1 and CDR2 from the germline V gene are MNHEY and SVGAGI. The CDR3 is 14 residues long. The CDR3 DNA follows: TGTGCCAGCAGTTACTCAGCGGGGGGCGGTGGCTACACCTTC. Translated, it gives CASSYSAGGGGYTF.

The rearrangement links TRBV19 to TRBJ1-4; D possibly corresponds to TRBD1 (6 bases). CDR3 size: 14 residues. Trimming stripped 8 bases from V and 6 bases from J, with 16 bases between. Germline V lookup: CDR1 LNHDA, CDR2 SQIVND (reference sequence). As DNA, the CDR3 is TGTGCCAGTTCAACGGGGCAGGGGTATGAAAAACTGTTTTTT. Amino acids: CASSTGQGYEKLFF.

The CDR3 sequence: CATQQGSGPVDTQYF. In DNA form, the CDR3 reads TGTGCCACCCAACAAGGTAGTGGGCCGGTGGATACGCAGTATTTT. The V gene is TRBV5-4, the J gene TRBJ2-3; no reliable D call. Germline V gives CDR1 SGHNT, CDR2 YYREEE (reference sequence). The CDR3 totals 15 residues. The V end lost 9 bases, the J end lost 6 bases, and 23 bases lay between the germline ends.

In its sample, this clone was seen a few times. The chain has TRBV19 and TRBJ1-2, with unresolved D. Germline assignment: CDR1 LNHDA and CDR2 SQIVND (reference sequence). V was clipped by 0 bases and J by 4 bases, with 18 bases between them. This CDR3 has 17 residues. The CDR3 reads CASSIDPRRGESYGYTF. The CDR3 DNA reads TGTGCCAGTAGTATAGACCCCAGACGGGGAGAGAGCTATGGCTACACCTTC. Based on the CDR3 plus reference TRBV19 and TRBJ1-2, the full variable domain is DGGITQSPKYLFRKEGQNVTLSCEQNLNHDAMYWYRQDPGQGLRLIYYSQIVNDFQKGDIAEGYSVSREKKESFPLTVTSAQKNPTAFYLCASSIDPRRGESYGYTFGSGTRLTVV.

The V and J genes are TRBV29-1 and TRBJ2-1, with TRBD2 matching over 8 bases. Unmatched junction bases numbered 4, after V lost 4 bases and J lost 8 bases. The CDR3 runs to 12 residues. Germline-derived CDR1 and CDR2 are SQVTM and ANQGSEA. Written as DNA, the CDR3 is TGCAGCGTTGCCAGCGGGAGCGATGAGCAGTTCTTC. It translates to CSVASGSDEQFF.

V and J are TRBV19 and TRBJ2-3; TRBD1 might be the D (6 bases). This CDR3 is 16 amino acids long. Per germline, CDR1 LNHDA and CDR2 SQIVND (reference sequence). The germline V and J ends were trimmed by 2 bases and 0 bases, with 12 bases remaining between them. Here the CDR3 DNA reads TGTGCCAGTAGTATAACAGGGCGACCTAGCACAGATACGCAGTATTTT. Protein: CASSITGRPSTDTQYF.

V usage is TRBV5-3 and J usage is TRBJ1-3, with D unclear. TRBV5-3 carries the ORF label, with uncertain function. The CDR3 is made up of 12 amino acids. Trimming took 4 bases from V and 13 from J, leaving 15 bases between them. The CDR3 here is CARSEPHIRIYF. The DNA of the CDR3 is TGTGCCAGAAGCGAACCGCACATAAGAATATATTTT.

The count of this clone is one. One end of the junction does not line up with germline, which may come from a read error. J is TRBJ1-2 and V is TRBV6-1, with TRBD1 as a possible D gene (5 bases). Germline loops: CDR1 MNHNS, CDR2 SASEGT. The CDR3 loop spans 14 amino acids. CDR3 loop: CASSQEGAEVRSSF. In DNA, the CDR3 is TGTGCCAGCTCCCAGGAAGGGGCCGAAGTAAGATCTTCCTTC.

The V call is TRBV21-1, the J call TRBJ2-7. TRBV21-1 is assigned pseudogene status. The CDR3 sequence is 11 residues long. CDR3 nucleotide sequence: TGTGCCAGCAGCCCCCAAGTCGAGCAGTACTTC. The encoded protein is CASSPQVEQYF.

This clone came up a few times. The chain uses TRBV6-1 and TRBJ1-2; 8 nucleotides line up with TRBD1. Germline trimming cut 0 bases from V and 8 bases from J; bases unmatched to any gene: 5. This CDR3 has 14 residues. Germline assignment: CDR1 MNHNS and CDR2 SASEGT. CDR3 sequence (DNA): TGTGCCAGCAGTGAAGCGGACAGGGTTAGAGGCTACACCTTC. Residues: CASSEADRVRGYTF.

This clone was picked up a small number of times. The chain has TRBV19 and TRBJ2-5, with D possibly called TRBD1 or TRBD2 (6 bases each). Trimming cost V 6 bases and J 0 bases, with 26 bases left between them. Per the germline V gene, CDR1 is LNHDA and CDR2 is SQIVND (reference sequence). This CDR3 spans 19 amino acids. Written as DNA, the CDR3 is TGTGCCAGTAGCTTCGCCGGTTACGCGGGACAAAAGTACCAAGAGACCCAGTACTTC. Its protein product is CASSFAGYAGQKYQETQYF. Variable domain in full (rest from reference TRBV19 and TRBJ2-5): DGGITQSPKYLFRKEGQNVTLSCEQNLNHDAMYWYRQDPGQGLRLIYYSQIVNDFQKGDIAEGYSVSREKKESFPLTVTSAQKNPTAFYLCASSFAGYAGQKYQETQYFGPGTRLLVL.

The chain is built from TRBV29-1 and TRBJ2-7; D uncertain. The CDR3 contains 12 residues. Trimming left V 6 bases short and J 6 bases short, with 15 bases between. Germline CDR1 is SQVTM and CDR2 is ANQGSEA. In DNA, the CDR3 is TGCAGCGTCAGGACGGGCCTCCTCGAGCAGTACTTC. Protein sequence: CSVRTGLLEQYF.

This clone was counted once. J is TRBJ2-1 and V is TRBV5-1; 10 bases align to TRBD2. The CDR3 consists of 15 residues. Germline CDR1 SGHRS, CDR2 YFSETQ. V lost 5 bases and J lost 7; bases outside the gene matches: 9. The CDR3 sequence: CASRALAGDLNEQFF. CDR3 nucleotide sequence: TGCGCCAGCAGGGCGCTAGCGGGAGATCTAAATGAGCAGTTCTTC.

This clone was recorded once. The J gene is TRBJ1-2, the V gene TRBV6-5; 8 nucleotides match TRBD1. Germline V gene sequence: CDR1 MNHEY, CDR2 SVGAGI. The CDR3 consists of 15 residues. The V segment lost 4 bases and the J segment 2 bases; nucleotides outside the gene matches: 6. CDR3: CASSSWTGRNYGYTF. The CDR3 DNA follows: TGTGCCAGCAGTTCCTGGACAGGGAGGAACTATGGCTACACCTTC.

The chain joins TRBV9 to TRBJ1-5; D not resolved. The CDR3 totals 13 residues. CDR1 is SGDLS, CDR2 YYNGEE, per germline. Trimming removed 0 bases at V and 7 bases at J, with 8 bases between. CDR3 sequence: CASSVAPQQPQHF. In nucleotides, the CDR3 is TGTGCCAGCAGCGTAGCTCCTCAGCAGCCCCAGCATTTT.

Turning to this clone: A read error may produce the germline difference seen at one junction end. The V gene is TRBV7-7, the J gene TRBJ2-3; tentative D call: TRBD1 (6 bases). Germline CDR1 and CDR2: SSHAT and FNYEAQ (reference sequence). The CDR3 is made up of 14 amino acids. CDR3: CASSPRTVTDTQYF. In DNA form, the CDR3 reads TGTGCTAGCAGCCCGCGGACAGTGACAGATACGCAGTATTTT. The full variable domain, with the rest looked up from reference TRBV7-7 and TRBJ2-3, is GAGVSQSPRYKVTKRGQDVTLRCDPISSHATLYWYQQALGQGPEFLTYFNYEAQPDKSGLPSDRFSAERPEGSISTLTIQRTEQRDSAMYRCASSPRTVTDTQYFGPGTRLTVL.

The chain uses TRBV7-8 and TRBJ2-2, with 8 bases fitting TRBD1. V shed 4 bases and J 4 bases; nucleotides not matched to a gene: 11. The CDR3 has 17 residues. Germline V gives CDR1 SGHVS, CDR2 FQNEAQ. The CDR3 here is CASSSGTDRAFTGELFF. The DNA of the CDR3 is TGTGCCAGCAGCTCAGGCACGGACAGGGCTTTCACCGGGGAGCTGTTTTTT.